The sequence of this T cell receptor beta chain was determined in a study of blood T cell repertoires in COVID-19. About the study: PBMCs, B-cell-depleted T cells, or T cells provided the cDNA or gDNA that made up the material.

Per the germline V gene, CDR1 is MNHEY and CDR2 is SVGEGT. The CDR3 is 16 residues long. Between the trimmed V and J ends, which lost 2 bases and 2 bases, there was a span of 16 bases. Sequencing was performed with immunoSEQ multiplex PCR; in TCRdb, only in-frame clones are kept and a portion is missing. The data contain about 200,000 clones, about 79% of them singletons. The rearrangement uses TRBV6-2 or TRBV6-3 and TRBJ2-7; D might be TRBD1 (6 bases). The sequence derives from a man aged 45 to 65 with active or convalescent COVID-19. Sequencing was performed on peripheral blood. The CDR3 loop is CASSYASRGYPYEQYF. The CDR3 region has the DNA TGTGCCAGCAGTTACGCCTCCAGGGGCTACCCCTACGAGCAGTACTTC.